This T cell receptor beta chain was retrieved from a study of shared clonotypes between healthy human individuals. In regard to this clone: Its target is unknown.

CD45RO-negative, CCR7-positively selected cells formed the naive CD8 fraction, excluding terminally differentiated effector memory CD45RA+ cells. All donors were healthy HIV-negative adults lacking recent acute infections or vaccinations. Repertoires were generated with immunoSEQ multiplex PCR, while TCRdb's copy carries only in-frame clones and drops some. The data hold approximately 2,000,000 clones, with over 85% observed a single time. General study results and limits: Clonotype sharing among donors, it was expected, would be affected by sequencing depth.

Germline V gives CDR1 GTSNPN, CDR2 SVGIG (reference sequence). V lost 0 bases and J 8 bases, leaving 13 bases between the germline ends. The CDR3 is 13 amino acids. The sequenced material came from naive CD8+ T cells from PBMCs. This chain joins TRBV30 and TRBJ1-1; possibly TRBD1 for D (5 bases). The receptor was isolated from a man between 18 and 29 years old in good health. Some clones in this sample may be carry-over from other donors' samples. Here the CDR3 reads CAWSVGGGEEAFF. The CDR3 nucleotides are TGTGCCTGGAGTGTAGGCGGGGGGGAGGAAGCTTTCTTT.